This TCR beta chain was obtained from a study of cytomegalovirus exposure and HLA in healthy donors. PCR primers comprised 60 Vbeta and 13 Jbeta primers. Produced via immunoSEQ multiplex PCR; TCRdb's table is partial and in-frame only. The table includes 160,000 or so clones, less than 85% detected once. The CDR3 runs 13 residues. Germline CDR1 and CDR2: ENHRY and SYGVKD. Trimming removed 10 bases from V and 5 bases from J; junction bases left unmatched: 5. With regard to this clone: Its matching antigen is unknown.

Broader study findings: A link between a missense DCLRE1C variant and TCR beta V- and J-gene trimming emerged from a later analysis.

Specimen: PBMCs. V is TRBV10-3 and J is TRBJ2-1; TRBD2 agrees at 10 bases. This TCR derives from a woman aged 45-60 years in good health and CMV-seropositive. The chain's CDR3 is CANSGGQNNEQFF. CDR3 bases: TGTGCCAATAGCGGGGGGCAAAACAATGAGCAGTTCTTC.